The sequence of this T cell receptor (beta chain) was determined in a study of beta chain features in type 1 diabetes. Reverse transcription of all isolated RNA meant that expressed TCRB transcripts were sequenced. Data came from immunoSEQ multiplex PCR; TCRdb stores just in-frame clones and leaves some out. Here the sample spans about 240,000 clones, roughly 14% being singletons. The CDR3 has 13 amino acids. V lost 3 bases to trimming and J lost 7 bases, with 13 bases between them. Per the germline V gene, CDR1 is SNHLY and CDR2 is FYNNEI. As to this clone: Antigen unknown.

General observations from the study: Shortening of TCRB CDR3s, moderate but significant, appeared in all four CD4+ subsets of Type 1 diabetes patients. Naive, central memory and Treg TCRB repertoires seemed to resemble each other more closely in patients than they did in healthy donors.

The TCR originated in a man between 25 and 39 years old with type 1 diabetes. This chain connects TRBV2 to TRBJ2-7, with D perhaps matching TRBD1 (5 bases). The sample comprised naive CD4+ T cells from blood. The CDR3 nucleotides are TGTGCCAGCAGTGATCAGGGCTTCGGGGAGCAGTACTTC. This codes for CASSDQGFGEQYF.